Shown below are 3 T cell receptor beta chains from a single sample sequenced in a study of T cells in Graves' hyperthyroidism and ophthalmopathy. Researchers amplified the TCR beta CDR3 regions from RNA transcripts. The HTBI primer set drove a first-round RT-PCR of the TCR CDR3. TCRdb passed the multiplex PCR reads through MiXCR, listing each CDR3 protein once. The sample lists 500,000 to 650,000 distinct CDR3 sequences; roughly 15% were seen once. Specimen: blood. The receptors derive from a woman aged 45 to 65 with Graves' ophthalmopathy.

Many counts were recorded for this clonotype. The chain recombines TRBV11-2 with TRBJ2-7; D gene unclear. V was pared by 2 bases and J by 5 bases, with 4 bases between. In germline, CDR1 is SGHAT, CDR2 FQNNGV. The CDR3 runs 11 residues. The chain's CDR3 is CASSLKDEQYF. CDR3 nucleotide sequence: TGTGCCAGCAGCTTAAAGGACGAGCAGTACTTC.

This chain uses TRBV10-3 with TRBJ1-5; 7 bases line up with TRBD1. CDR1 is ENHRY and CDR2 is SYGVKD in the germline V gene. CDR3 length: 15 amino acids. V lost 6 bases and J lost 7; bases outside the gene matches: 12. The chain's CDR3 is CAISTRDSFLQPQHF. The CDR3 DNA reads TGTGCCATCAGCACCCGGGACAGCTTTTTACAGCCCCAGCATTTT.

This clonotype has ten or more counts. This chain uses TRBV2 with TRBJ1-2; D is ambiguous. This CDR3 is built from 15 residues. V lost 2 bases, J lost 0 bases, and 10 bases lay in between. Looked up from germline, CDR1 is SNHLY and CDR2 is FYNNEI. This CDR3 is CASSELSGSNYGYTF. For the CDR3, the DNA is TGTGCCAGCAGTGAATTATCAGGTTCTAACTATGGCTACACCTTC.